This paragraph reports one T cell receptor (beta chain). Its antigen is not known. 60 Vbeta and 13 Jbeta primers were used in PCR. Some clones are missing from TCRdb's copy, which holds only in-frame ones; the method was immunoSEQ multiplex PCR. In all, the sample yields roughly 120,000 clones. This specimen comes from a study of cytomegalovirus exposure and HLA in healthy donors. For the study at large: The roughly 120 million unique TCR beta sequences, from some 170 million T cells, were found by an earlier analysis.

The CDR3 is made up of 15 amino acids. Germline values: CDR1 MNHNS, CDR2 SASEGT. With V trimmed by 3 bases and J by 5 bases, 9 bases remained unmatched. Study results and limitations: Fewer N-insertions (relative to the approximately 700-donor mean) were reportedly seen in an Asian-associated ancestry cluster in a later analysis. TCR beta V- and J-gene trimming, according to a later analysis, was linked to a missense DCLRE1C variant.

This TCR came from a man between 25 and 39 years old in good health and CMV-seronegative. The sample comprised PBMCs. The rearrangement links TRBV6-1 to TRBJ2-5, with 7 bases aligning to TRBD2. The CDR3 spells CASSDLFGGGETQYF. The CDR3 nucleotides read TGTGCCAGCAGTGACCTCTTTGGGGGAGGGGAGACCCAGTACTTC.